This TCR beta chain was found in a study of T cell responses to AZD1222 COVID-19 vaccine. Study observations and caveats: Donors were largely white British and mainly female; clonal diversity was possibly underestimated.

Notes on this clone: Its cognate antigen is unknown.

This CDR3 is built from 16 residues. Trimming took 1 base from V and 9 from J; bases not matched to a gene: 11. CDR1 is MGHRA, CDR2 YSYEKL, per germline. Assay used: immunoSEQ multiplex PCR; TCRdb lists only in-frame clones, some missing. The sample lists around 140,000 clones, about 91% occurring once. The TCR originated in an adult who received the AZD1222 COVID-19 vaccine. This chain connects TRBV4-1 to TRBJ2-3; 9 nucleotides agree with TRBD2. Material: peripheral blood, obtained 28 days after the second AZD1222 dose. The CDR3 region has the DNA TGCGCCAGCAGCCAAGTTACGGCGGGGGGGACCCCGACGCAGTATTTT. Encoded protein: CASSQVTAGGTPTQYF.